The table lists the clone carrying this T cell receptor (beta chain) with a few counts. The record originates from a study of molecular identifiers for immune sequencing clone quantification. From the PCR reads, TCRdb called clonotypes with MiXCR, one entry per CDR3 protein. The sample consists of about 500,000 distinct CDR3 sequences, about 21% of them appearing once. Trimming pared 4 bases from V and 3 bases from J, leaving 17 bases between. In germline, CDR1 is MGHRA, CDR2 YSYEKL. This CDR3 is 16 amino acids long. J is TRBJ2-3 and V is TRBV4-1; D is uncertain. The source material was naive CD8+ T cells from blood, with Jurkat cell RNA spiked in. Subset reported: FACS-sorted CD8+CD4-CCR7+CD45RA+ naive T cells. This clonotype was sampled from a human donor in good health. Some libraries in this study had Jurkat cell RNA spiked in. The CDR3 loop reads CASSPMAVVPTDTQYF. CDR3 bases: TGCGCCAGCAGCCCCATGGCGGTAGTACCTACAGATACGCAGTATTTT.